The clone carrying this T cell receptor (beta chain) came up a few times. This entry comes from a study of cytomegalovirus exposure and HLA in healthy donors. CDR3 length equals 13 residues. The V gene lost 3 bases and the J gene lost 8 bases, with 13 bases spanning the gap. Germline lookup yields CDR1 GTSNPN and CDR2 SVGIG (reference sequence). PCR employed 60 Vbeta and 13 Jbeta primers. Assay used: immunoSEQ multiplex PCR; TCRdb lists only in-frame clones, some missing. The sample carries roughly 240,000 clones, about three quarters recorded once. The source is a boy between 5 and 17 years old in good health and CMV-seronegative. Sequenced material: PBMCs. The chain joins TRBV30 to TRBJ1-4, with no clear D. CDR3 region: CAWRPDWSEKLFF. The CDR3 DNA follows: TGTGCCTGGAGACCGGACTGGTCCGAAAAACTGTTTTTT.